The rows below give T cell receptor beta chains drawn from one sample of a study of OX40 agonist ivuxolimab in advanced cancers. Using immunoSEQ multiplex PCR, the repertoire was profiled, and TCRdb retains in-frame clones only, with some absent. Of about 64,000 clones listed, about 85% are singletons. The material sequenced was CD4+ or CD8+ T cells sorted from blood, taken in a trial of the OX40 agonist ivuxolimab. These receptors were collected from an adult with an advanced solid tumor such as melanoma, head and neck, liver or kidney cancer. Both conserved end residues are part of each CDR3. D genes are given only for firm matches. Expanded clones are given a class, and other clones once, few, many or no size at all.

CDR3aa: CASSLVNGRETQYF
CDR3nt: TGCGCCAGCAGCTTGGTTAACGGGAGAGAGACCCAGTACTTC
j_gene: TRBJ2-5
len: 14
d_gene: NA
abundance: NA
v_gene: TRBV5-1

CDR3aa: CASGGRHEQFF
CDR3nt: TGTGCCAGTGGCGGGCGTCATGAGCAGTTCTTC
j_gene: TRBJ2-1
len: 11
d_gene: NA
abundance: NA
v_gene: TRBV19

CDR3aa: CASYPRDRGLTEQYF
CDR3nt: TGTGCCAGCTACCCCCGGGACAGGGGGCTGACTGAGCAGTACTTC
j_gene: TRBJ2-5
len: 15
d_gene: TRBD1
abundance: NA
v_gene: TRBV6-4

CDR3aa: CAWSPTGYNEQFF
CDR3nt: TGTGCCTGGAGTCCGACAGGGTACAATGAGCAGTTCTTC
j_gene: TRBJ2-1
len: 13
d_gene: TRBD1
abundance: once
v_gene: TRBV30

CDR3aa: CASSRGGVDSYEQYF
CDR3nt: TGTGCCAGCAGCAGGGGGGGGGTGGATTCCTACGAGCAGTACTTC
j_gene: TRBJ2-7
len: 15
d_gene: NA
abundance: NA
v_gene: TRBV6-6

CDR3aa: CASMGGVSQPQHF
CDR3nt: TGTGCCAGCATGGGGGGCGTGAGTCAGCCCCAGCATTTT
j_gene: TRBJ1-5
len: 13
d_gene: NA
abundance: NA
v_gene: TRBV6-6

CDR3aa: CASSPRSNEKLFF
CDR3nt: TGTGCCAGCTCACCAAGGTCTAATGAAAAACTGTTTTTT
j_gene: TRBJ1-4
len: 13
d_gene: NA
abundance: NA
v_gene: TRBV18

CDR3aa: CASSVLDTSNQPQHF
CDR3nt: TGTGCCAGTAGTGTCCTCGACACCAGCAATCAGCCCCAGCATTTT
j_gene: TRBJ1-5
len: 15
d_gene: NA
abundance: NA
v_gene: TRBV19

CDR3aa: CARVPSREGLLTSSGQYF
CDR3nt: TGTGCCAGGGTGCCCTCAAGAGAGGGCCTACTAACATCAAGCGGGCAGTATTTT
j_gene: TRBJ2-3
len: 18
d_gene: NA
abundance: once
v_gene: TRBV28

CDR3aa: CASSLGQGNNEQFF
CDR3nt: TGTGCCAGCAGTTTGGGACAGGGGAACAATGAGCAGTTCTTC
j_gene: TRBJ2-1
len: 14
d_gene: TRBD1
abundance: once
v_gene: TRBV28

CDR3aa: CASSSPGTGANYGYTF
CDR3nt: TGTGCCAGCAGTTCACCCGGGACAGGGGCAAACTATGGCTACACCTTC
j_gene: TRBJ1-2
len: 16
d_gene: TRBD1
abundance: once
v_gene: TRBV28

CDR3aa: CASSPGGEDTQYF
CDR3nt: TGTGCCAGCAGCCCCGGGGGGGAGGATACGCAGTATTTT
j_gene: TRBJ2-3
len: 13
d_gene: TRBD2
abundance: NA
v_gene: TRBV5-4

CDR3aa: CSVEEGGLSAFF
CDR3nt: TGCAGCGTTGAGGAGGGGGGGCTGTCGGCTTTCTTT
j_gene: TRBJ1-1
len: 12
d_gene: NA
abundance: once
v_gene: TRBV29-1

CDR3aa: CASSSQTGFASGNTIYF
CDR3nt: TGCGCCAGCAGCTCCCAAACAGGATTCGCCTCTGGAAACACCATATATTTT
j_gene: TRBJ1-3
len: 17
d_gene: NA
abundance: NA
v_gene: TRBV5-1

CDR3aa: CASSESWRGEQFF
CDR3nt: TGTGCCAGCAGCGAAAGCTGGCGAGGTGAGCAGTTCTTC
j_gene: TRBJ2-1
len: 13
d_gene: NA
abundance: NA
v_gene: TRBV6-1

CDR3aa: CASSLGSTATDTQYF
CDR3nt: TGTGCCAGCAGCTTAGGCTCCACAGCCACAGATACGCAGTATTTT
j_gene: TRBJ2-3
len: 15
d_gene: NA
abundance: NA
v_gene: TRBV7-2

CDR3aa: CASSPARNEQFF
CDR3nt: TGTGCCAGCAGCCCCGCTCGCAATGAGCAGTTCTTC
j_gene: TRBJ2-1
len: 12
d_gene: NA
abundance: NA
v_gene: TRBV5-5

CDR3aa: CASSPQGTDTGELFF
CDR3nt: TGTGCCAGCTCACCACAGGGCACGGACACCGGGGAGCTGTTTTTT
j_gene: TRBJ2-2
len: 15
d_gene: NA
abundance: NA
v_gene: TRBV18

CDR3aa: CASSRDRANYGYTF
CDR3nt: TGTGCCAGCAGCCGGGACAGAGCTAACTATGGCTACACCTTC
j_gene: TRBJ1-2
len: 14
d_gene: TRBD1
abundance: NA
v_gene: TRBV11-2

CDR3aa: CASSRWGDEQYF
CDR3nt: TGTGCCAGCAGCAGGTGGGGGGACGAGCAGTACTTC
j_gene: TRBJ2-7
len: 12
d_gene: NA
abundance: once
v_gene: TRBV7-6

CDR3aa: CASSQGLRSYNEQFF
CDR3nt: TGTGCCAGCAGCCAAGGGTTGAGATCCTACAATGAGCAGTTCTTC
j_gene: TRBJ2-1
len: 15
d_gene: NA
abundance: NA
v_gene: TRBV14

CDR3aa: CASSTGTSGSVYEQYF
CDR3nt: TGCGCCAGCAGCACCGGGACTAGCGGGAGTGTCTACGAGCAGTACTTC
j_gene: TRBJ2-7
len: 16
d_gene: TRBD2
abundance: NA
v_gene: TRBV5-1

CDR3aa: CASSLGTSGNAYNEQFF
CDR3nt: TGCGCCAGCAGCTTGGGGACTAGCGGTAATGCCTACAATGAGCAGTTCTTC
j_gene: TRBJ2-1
len: 17
d_gene: TRBD2
abundance: NA
v_gene: TRBV5-1

CDR3aa: CASSLTTPQGNYDGYTF
CDR3nt: TGTGCCAGCAGTTTAACCACCCCGCAGGGGAATTACGACGGCTACACCTTC
j_gene: TRBJ1-2
len: 17
d_gene: NA
abundance: NA
v_gene: TRBV28

CDR3aa: CASIEGGTGELFF
CDR3nt: TGTGCCAGCATTGAGGGTGGCACCGGGGAGCTGTTTTTT
j_gene: TRBJ2-2
len: 13
d_gene: NA
abundance: NA
v_gene: TRBV28

CDR3aa: CASRVLASTYNEQFF
CDR3nt: TGTGCCAGCAGGGTTCTAGCGTCAACCTACAATGAGCAGTTCTTC
j_gene: TRBJ2-1
len: 15
d_gene: NA
abundance: NA
v_gene: TRBV6-1

CDR3aa: CAWSWRREGYEQYF
CDR3nt: TGTGCCTGGAGTTGGAGGAGGGAGGGATACGAGCAGTACTTC
j_gene: TRBJ2-7
len: 14
d_gene: TRBD2
abundance: NA
v_gene: TRBV30

CDR3aa: CASPGQGYEKLFF
CDR3nt: TGTGCCAGTCCAGGACAGGGTTATGAAAAACTGTTTTTT
j_gene: TRBJ1-4
len: 13
d_gene: TRBD1
abundance: NA
v_gene: TRBV18

CDR3aa: CAISSQGYEQYF
CDR3nt: TGTGCCATCAGTTCACAGGGGTACGAGCAGTACTTC
j_gene: TRBJ2-7
len: 12
d_gene: TRBD1
abundance: NA
v_gene: TRBV10-3

CDR3aa: CASSPGTGNTDTQYF
CDR3nt: TGTGCCAGCAGCCCCGGGACAGGGAACACAGATACGCAGTATTTT
j_gene: TRBJ2-3
len: 15
d_gene: TRBD1
abundance: few
v_gene: TRBV5-8

CDR3aa: CASSVADRPNTGELFF
CDR3nt: TGTGCCAGCAGCGTAGCCGACAGGCCGAACACCGGGGAGCTGTTTTTT
j_gene: TRBJ2-2
len: 16
d_gene: NA
abundance: NA
v_gene: TRBV9

CDR3aa: CASSRAQGGNTEAFF
CDR3nt: TGTGCCAGCAGCCGCGCACAGGGGGGTAACACTGAAGCTTTCTTT
j_gene: TRBJ1-1
len: 15
d_gene: TRBD1
abundance: NA
v_gene: TRBV7-9

CDR3aa: CAWSIGTAYQPQHF
CDR3nt: TGTGCCTGGAGTATTGGGACAGCTTATCAGCCCCAGCATTTT
j_gene: TRBJ1-5
len: 14
d_gene: TRBD1
abundance: NA
v_gene: TRBV30

CDR3aa: CAWSGTGGGGNEKLFF
CDR3nt: TGTGCCTGGAGTGGGACAGGGGGGGGTGGTAATGAAAAACTGTTTTTT
j_gene: TRBJ1-4
len: 16
d_gene: TRBD1
abundance: NA
v_gene: TRBV30

CDR3aa: CASSDGVGTGELFF
CDR3nt: TGTGCCAGCAGTGACGGGGTTGGCACCGGGGAGCTGTTTTTT
j_gene: TRBJ2-2
len: 14
d_gene: NA
abundance: NA
v_gene: TRBV2

CDR3aa: CASSFTGNTEAFF
CDR3nt: TGTGCCAGTAGTTTCACCGGGAACACTGAAGCTTTCTTT
j_gene: TRBJ1-1
len: 13
d_gene: NA
abundance: once
v_gene: TRBV19

CDR3aa: CASSLDGGHTEAFF
CDR3nt: TGTGCCAGCAGCTTAGACGGAGGACACACTGAAGCTTTCTTT
j_gene: TRBJ1-1
len: 14
d_gene: NA
abundance: once
v_gene: TRBV7-9

CDR3aa: CASSGGGDSGANVLTF
CDR3nt: TGTGCCAGCTCCGGTGGAGGGGACTCTGGGGCCAACGTCCTGACTTTC
j_gene: TRBJ2-6
len: 16
d_gene: NA
abundance: NA
v_gene: TRBV18

CDR3aa: CASSRTEGSNQPQHF
CDR3nt: TGTGCCAGCAGTCGGACCGAGGGCAGCAATCAGCCCCAGCATTTT
j_gene: TRBJ1-5
len: 15
d_gene: NA
abundance: NA
v_gene: TRBV6-6

CDR3aa: CAISEGASGNDEQYF
CDR3nt: TGTGCCATCAGTGAAGGGGCTAGCGGGAATGACGAGCAGTACTTC
j_gene: TRBJ2-7
len: 15
d_gene: TRBD2
abundance: NA
v_gene: TRBV10-3

CDR3aa: CASSQDRWASAAGELFF
CDR3nt: TGCGCCAGCAGCCAAGATAGATGGGCCTCCGCGGCCGGGGAGCTGTTTTTT
j_gene: TRBJ2-2
len: 17
d_gene: NA
abundance: NA
v_gene: TRBV4-1

CDR3aa: CASSLRTSGTDTQYF
CDR3nt: TGTGCCAGCAGCTTAAGGACTAGCGGCACAGATACGCAGTATTTT
j_gene: TRBJ2-3
len: 15
d_gene: TRBD2
abundance: NA
v_gene: TRBV7-3

CDR3aa: CASSILRQKEKLFF
CDR3nt: TGTGCCAGTAGTATATTAAGGCAGAAGGAAAAACTGTTTTTT
j_gene: TRBJ1-4
len: 14
d_gene: NA
abundance: NA
v_gene: TRBV19

CDR3aa: CASSRGVSSTDTQYF
CDR3nt: TGTGCCAGCAGTCGGGGGGTTTCTAGCACAGATACGCAGTATTTT
j_gene: TRBJ2-3
len: 15
d_gene: TRBD2
abundance: NA
v_gene: TRBV6-5

CDR3aa: CASSLLQSNQPQHF
CDR3nt: TGTGCCAGCAGTTTGCTCCAGAGCAATCAGCCCCAGCATTTT
j_gene: TRBJ1-5
len: 14
d_gene: NA
abundance: NA
v_gene: TRBV27

CDR3aa: CASRDSTDTQYF
CDR3nt: TGTGCCAGCCGGGACAGCACAGATACGCAGTATTTT
j_gene: TRBJ2-3
len: 12
d_gene: NA
abundance: NA
v_gene: TRBV28

CDR3aa: CAIEGVTGELFF
CDR3nt: TGTGCCATCGAGGGGGTCACCGGGGAGCTGTTTTTT
j_gene: TRBJ2-2
len: 12
d_gene: NA
abundance: NA
v_gene: TRBV10-3

CDR3aa: CASSFFNTQPQHF
CDR3nt: TGTGCCAGCAGCTTTTTTAATACCCAGCCCCAGCATTTT
j_gene: TRBJ1-5
len: 13
d_gene: NA
abundance: NA
v_gene: TRBV7-2

CDR3aa: CASSPDGGEQYF
CDR3nt: TGTGCCAGCTCACCAGACGGGGGCGAGCAGTACTTC
j_gene: TRBJ2-7
len: 12
d_gene: NA
abundance: NA
v_gene: TRBV18

CDR3aa: CASSEGWILAKNIQYF
CDR3nt: TGTGCCAGCAGTGAAGGATGGATTCTAGCCAAAAACATTCAGTACTTC
j_gene: TRBJ2-4
len: 16
d_gene: NA
abundance: NA
v_gene: TRBV6-1

CDR3aa: CASSWANTEAFF
CDR3nt: TGTGCCAGCAGCTGGGCCAACACTGAAGCTTTCTTT
j_gene: TRBJ1-1
len: 12
d_gene: NA
abundance: NA
v_gene: TRBV7-9

CDR3aa: CASSTGRTNTEAFF
CDR3nt: TGTGCCAGCAGCACGGGACGGACGAACACTGAAGCTTTCTTT
j_gene: TRBJ1-1
len: 14
d_gene: NA
abundance: NA
v_gene: TRBV7-9

CDR3aa: CASSLTEPFTDTQYF
CDR3nt: TGTGCCAGCAGCTTAACAGAACCTTTCACAGATACGCAGTATTTT
j_gene: TRBJ2-3
len: 15
d_gene: NA
abundance: NA
v_gene: TRBV11-3

CDR3aa: CASSYPLNTGELFF
CDR3nt: TGTGCCAGCAGTTACCCCCTGAACACCGGGGAGCTGTTTTTT
j_gene: TRBJ2-2
len: 14
d_gene: NA
abundance: NA
v_gene: TRBV28

CDR3aa: CAGSKRDRGWETQYF
CDR3nt: TGCGCCGGATCAAAAAGGGACAGGGGGTGGGAGACCCAGTACTTC
j_gene: TRBJ2-5
len: 15
d_gene: TRBD1
abundance: NA
v_gene: TRBV23-1

CDR3aa: CASSLPGEREVSPNEQFF
CDR3nt: TGCGCCAGCAGCTTGCCAGGGGAGCGGGAGGTTTCTCCCAATGAGCAGTTCTTC
j_gene: TRBJ2-1
len: 18
d_gene: TRBD2
abundance: NA
v_gene: TRBV5-1

CDR3aa: CASSYQTTSPDTQYF
CDR3nt: TGTGCCAGTAGTTATCAAACCACAAGTCCAGATACGCAGTATTTT
j_gene: TRBJ2-3
len: 15
d_gene: NA
abundance: NA
v_gene: TRBV19

CDR3aa: CASSLYGEQFF
CDR3nt: TGTGCCAGCAGCCTATACGGTGAGCAGTTCTTC
j_gene: TRBJ2-1
len: 11
d_gene: NA
abundance: NA
v_gene: TRBV5-4

CDR3aa: CASSFSGGITGELFF
CDR3nt: TGTGCCAGCAGCTTCTCAGGGGGCATCACCGGGGAGCTGTTTTTT
j_gene: TRBJ2-2
len: 15
d_gene: TRBD1
abundance: NA
v_gene: TRBV7-3

CDR3aa: CASSYAQVVGGYTF
CDR3nt: TGTGCCAGCAGTTACGCGCAGGTCGTAGGTGGCTACACCTTC
j_gene: TRBJ1-2
len: 14
d_gene: NA
abundance: once
v_gene: TRBV6-5